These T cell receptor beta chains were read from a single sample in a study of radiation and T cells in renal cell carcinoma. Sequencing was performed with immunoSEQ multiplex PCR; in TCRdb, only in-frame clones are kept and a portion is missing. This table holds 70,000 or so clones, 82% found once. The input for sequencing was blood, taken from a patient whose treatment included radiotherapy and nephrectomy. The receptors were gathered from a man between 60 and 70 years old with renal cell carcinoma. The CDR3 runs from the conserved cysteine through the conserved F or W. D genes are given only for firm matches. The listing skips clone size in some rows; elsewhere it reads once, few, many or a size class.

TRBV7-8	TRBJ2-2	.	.	CASSLSRINTGELFF	TGTGCCAGCAGCTTGAGTAGGATTAACACCGGGGAGCTGTTTTTT
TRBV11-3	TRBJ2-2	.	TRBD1	CASSWDRNTGELFF	TGTGCCAGCAGCTGGGACAGGAACACCGGGGAGCTGTTTTTT
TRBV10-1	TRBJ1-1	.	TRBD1	CASWGTGGTEAFF	TGCGCCAGCTGGGGGACAGGGGGGACTGAAGCTTTCTTT
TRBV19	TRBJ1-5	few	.	CASSIGLDQPQHF	TGTGCCAGTAGTATAGGTCTGGATCAGCCCCAGCATTTT
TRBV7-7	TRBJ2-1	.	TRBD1	CASSLGQGAINEQFF	TGTGCCAGCAGCTTAGGACAGGGGGCTATCAATGAGCAGTTCTTC
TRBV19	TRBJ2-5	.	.	CASSDPGIQETQYF	TGTGCCAGTAGCGACCCCGGGATTCAAGAGACCCAGTACTTC
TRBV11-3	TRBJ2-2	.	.	CASSLDPRTGELFF	TGTGCCAGCAGCTTAGATCCACGGACCGGGGAGCTGTTTTTT
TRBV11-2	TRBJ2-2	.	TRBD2	CASSPLRTSGTTGELFF	TGTGCCAGCAGCCCCCTTAGGACTAGCGGGACGACCGGGGAGCTGTTTTTT
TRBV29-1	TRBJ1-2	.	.	CSAFPTAEGEKNGYTF	TGCAGCGCCTTCCCAACAGCGGAGGGGGAGAAGAATGGCTACACCTTC
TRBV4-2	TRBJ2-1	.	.	CASSQMSPGIGDEQFF	TGTGCCAGCAGCCAAATGAGCCCGGGGATAGGAGATGAGCAGTTCTTC
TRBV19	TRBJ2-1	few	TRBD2	CASSKTGTSDEQFF	TGTGCCAGTAGTAAAACCGGGACTAGCGATGAGCAGTTCTTC
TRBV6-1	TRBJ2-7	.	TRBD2	CASTTSSGRAYEQYF	TGTGCCAGCACCACTTCTAGCGGGAGGGCCTACGAGCAGTACTTC
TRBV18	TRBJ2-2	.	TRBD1	CASSPRDRGNTGELFF	TGTGCCAGCTCACCACGAGACAGGGGGAACACCGGGGAGCTGTTTTTT
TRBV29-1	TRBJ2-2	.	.	CSVLAGAGELFF	TGCAGCGTGCTGGCTGGGGCCGGGGAGCTGTTTTTT
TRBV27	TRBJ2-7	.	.	CASRREASYEQYF	TGTGCCAGCAGAAGAGAAGCTTCCTACGAGCAGTACTTC
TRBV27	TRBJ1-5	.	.	CASSLTRTDYNQPQHF	TGTGCCAGCAGTTTAACCAGGACGGACTACAATCAGCCCCAGCATTTT
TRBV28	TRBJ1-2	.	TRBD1	CASSLVDRENGYTF	TGTGCCAGCAGTTTAGTGGACAGGGAGAATGGCTACACCTTC
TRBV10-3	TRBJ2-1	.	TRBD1	CAISEADRGEQFF	TGTGCCATCAGTGAGGCGGACAGGGGTGAGCAGTTCTTC
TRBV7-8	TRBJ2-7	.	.	CASSLANVYEQYF	TGTGCCAGCAGCTTAGCGAACGTCTACGAGCAGTACTTC
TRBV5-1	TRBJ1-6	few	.	CASSLGGMNSPLHF	TGCGCCAGCAGCTTGGGTGGGATGAATTCACCCCTCCACTTT
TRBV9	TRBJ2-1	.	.	CASSVHGAGEQFF	TGTGCCAGCAGCGTCCATGGGGCAGGTGAGCAGTTCTTC
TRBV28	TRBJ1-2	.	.	CASSLSGRFNYGYTF	TGTGCCAGCAGTTTATCGGGGAGATTCAACTATGGCTACACCTTC
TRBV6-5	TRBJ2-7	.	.	CASSYSPHRNSYEQYF	TGTGCCAGCAGTTACTCTCCCCACAGGAACTCCTACGAGCAGTACTTC
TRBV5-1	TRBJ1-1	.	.	CASSLGAQTTEAFF	TGCGCCAGCAGCTTGGGTGCCCAAACCACTGAAGCTTTCTTT
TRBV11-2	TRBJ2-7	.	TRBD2	CASSFGGRATYEQYF	TGTGCCAGCAGCTTCGGCGGGAGGGCCACCTACGAGCAGTACTTC
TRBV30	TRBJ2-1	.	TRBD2	CAWSKLAGLEQFF	TGTGCCTGGAGTAAGCTAGCGGGATTAGAGCAGTTCTTC
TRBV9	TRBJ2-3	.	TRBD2	CASSATSGRDTQYF	TGTGCCAGCAGCGCAACTAGCGGGAGGGATACGCAGTATTTT
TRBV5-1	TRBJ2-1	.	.	CASSAASSLSYNEQFF	TGCGCCAGCAGCGCCGCTAGCAGCCTGTCCTACAATGAGCAGTTCTTC
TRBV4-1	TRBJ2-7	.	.	CASSQDPLNTRKRSEQYF	TGCGCCAGCAGCCAAGATCCTTTGAATACCAGGAAGCGAAGCGAGCAGTACTTC
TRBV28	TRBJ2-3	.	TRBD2	CASGGTSVLDTQYF	TGTGCCAGCGGCGGGACTAGCGTCTTAGATACGCAGTATTTT
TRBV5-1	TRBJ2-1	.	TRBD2	CASSLGGTSVYNEQFF	TGCGCCAGCAGCTTGGGGGGGACTAGCGTATACAATGAGCAGTTCTTC
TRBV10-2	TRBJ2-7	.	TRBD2	CASSELAGVPAEQYF	TGCGCCAGCAGTGAGCTAGCGGGAGTACCCGCCGAGCAGTACTTC
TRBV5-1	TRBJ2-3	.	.	CASSLEALYTDTQYF	TGCGCCAGCAGCTTGGAAGCACTCTACACAGATACGCAGTATTTT
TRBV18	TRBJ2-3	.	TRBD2	CASSPPAGGSTDTQYF	TGTGCCAGCTCACCACCAGCGGGAGGTAGCACAGATACGCAGTATTTT
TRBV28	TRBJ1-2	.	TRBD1	CASGSQGRGYGYTF	TGTGCCAGCGGGTCACAGGGGAGGGGCTATGGCTACACCTTC
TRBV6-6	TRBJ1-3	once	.	CASSYTGTGNTIYF	TGTGCCAGCAGTTACACCGGGACAGGAAACACCATATATTTT
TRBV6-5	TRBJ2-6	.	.	CASTSDSGANVLTF	TGTGCCAGCACGAGTGACTCTGGGGCCAACGTCCTGACTTTC
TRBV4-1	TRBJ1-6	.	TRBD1	CASSRGQGQNSPLHF	TGCGCCAGCAGCCGGGGACAGGGTCAGAATTCACCCCTCCACTTT
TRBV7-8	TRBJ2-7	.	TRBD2	CASSLVGTSGYEQYF	TGTGCCAGCAGCTTAGTTGGGACTAGCGGGTACGAGCAGTACTTC
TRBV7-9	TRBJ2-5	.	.	CASMADSQETQYF	TGTGCCAGCATGGCAGACTCCCAAGAGACCCAGTACTTC
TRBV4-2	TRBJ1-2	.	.	CASSPPGQISYGYTF	TGTGCCAGCAGTCCACCGGGACAAATTTCCTATGGCTACACCTTC
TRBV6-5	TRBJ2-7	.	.	CASSLLGSAYEQYF	TGTGCCAGCAGCCTACTAGGGTCTGCCTACGAGCAGTACTTC
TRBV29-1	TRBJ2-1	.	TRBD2	CSVERGRGSYNEQFF	TGCAGCGTTGAACGAGGGCGGGGGTCCTACAATGAGCAGTTCTTC
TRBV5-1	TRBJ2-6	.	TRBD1	CASSPQGADGANVLTF	TGCGCCAGCAGCCCTCAGGGGGCTGATGGGGCCAACGTCCTGACTTTC
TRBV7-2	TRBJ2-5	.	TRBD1	CASRLDRGRKTQYF	TGTGCCAGCAGACTGGACAGGGGGCGGAAGACCCAGTACTTC
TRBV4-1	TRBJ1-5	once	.	CASSQDRGRGPYSNQPQHF	TGCGCCAGCAGCCAAGATCGAGGCAGGGGCCCATATAGCAATCAGCCCCAGCATTTT
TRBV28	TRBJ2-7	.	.	CASSSPDRSNEQYF	TGTGCCAGCAGTTCCCCCGACAGGTCCAACGAGCAGTACTTC
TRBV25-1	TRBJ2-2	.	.	CASSERDSTGELFF	TGTGCCAGCAGTGAACGGGACTCCACCGGGGAGCTGTTTTTT
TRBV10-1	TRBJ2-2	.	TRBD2	CASSERLASGELFF	TGCGCCAGCAGTGAGAGACTAGCGAGCGGGGAGCTGTTTTTT